A selection of T cell receptor beta chains follows, all from one sample in a study of vaccination and CD4 T cells after COVID-19. TCRdb processed the PCR reads anew with MiXCR; each CDR3 protein has one entry. The sample has roughly 26,000 distinct CDR3 sequences, 64% seen once. Antigen specificity for these receptors is unknown. What was sequenced was CD4+ T cells from blood, cultured in vitro. The receptors come from a human donor who had recovered from COVID-19. CDR3s include the opening cysteine and the closing phenylalanine or tryptophan. A D gene is named only where the DNA matches it firmly. Not every row has a clone size; where given, it reads once, few, many or a size class.

d_gene	j_gene	abundance	len	v_gene	CDR3nt	CDR3aa
TRBD1	TRBJ1-6	few	13	TRBV20-1	TGCAGTGGGACAGGGAGCAGTAATTCACCCCTCCACTTT	CSGTGSSNSPLHF
-	TRBJ2-3	-	14	TRBV11-3	TGTGCCAGCAGCCCAAATACCCCCCCAGATACGCAGTATTTT	CASSPNTPPDTQYF
TRBD1	TRBJ1-3	-	16	TRBV7-2	TGTGCCAGCAGCTCACAGGGACAGCTCATTGGAAACACCATATATTTT	CASSSQGQLIGNTIYF
-	TRBJ1-2	-	14	TRBV20-1	TGCAGTGCTAGTGCTCTACAGGGAAGGAATGGCTACACCTTC	CSASALQGRNGYTF
-	TRBJ1-1	-	12	TRBV7-2	TGTGCCATGCGGACGGCGAACACTGAAGCTTTCTTT	CAMRTANTEAFF
-	TRBJ1-6	-	13	TRBV30	TGTGCCTGGAGTCGGCAGTCGGATTCACCCCTCCACTTT	CAWSRQSDSPLHF
-	TRBJ1-2	-	17	TRBV28	TGTGCCAGCAGTTTATGGCAGCTCAAAAGGGGGATGGCTGGCTACACCTTC	CASSLWQLKRGMAGYTF
-	TRBJ1-5	-	14	TRBV7-9	TGTGCCAGCAGCCAAATGATGGGCTCAGAGCCCCAGCATTTT	CASSQMMGSEPQHF
-	TRBJ1-1	-	10	TRBV6-1	TGTGCCAGCAGGCTGGCTGAAGCTTTCTTT	CASRLAEAFF
-	TRBJ2-4	medium-sized	13	TRBV6-1	TGTGCCAGCAGTGAGGATACCGGGACACTTCAGTACTTC	CASSEDTGTLQYF
-	TRBJ1-1	-	14	TRBV6-2/TRBV6-3	TGTGCCAGCACCACGCCTTTCTATGTCGCTGAAGCTTTCTTT	CASTTPFYVAEAFF
-	TRBJ2-4	-	13	TRBV20-1	TGCAGTGCTAGAGACCCGACAACCGCCATTCAGTACTTC	CSARDPTTAIQYF
-	TRBJ2-1	few	16	TRBV20-1	TGCAGTGCTACCCAACCCACTAGCAGCCACTACAATGAGCAGTTCTTC	CSATQPTSSHYNEQFF